Each of the 6 T cell receptor beta chains below was sequenced from the same sample in a study of CD8 T cells in Susac syndrome. The authors reverse transcribed roughly 0.5 to 1 ug RNA with random hexamers. In TCRdb, the immunoSEQ multiplex PCR reads were re-called with MiXCR into one record per CDR3 protein. The sample shows about 200,000 distinct CDR3 sequences, 85% to 95% of them seen only once. Sample: CD4+ T cells from PBMCs. The receptors come from a human donor in good health.

This clonotype was detected once. The chain couples TRBV3-1 to TRBJ2-5; no clear D gene. CDR1 and CDR2 from the germline V gene are LGHDT and YNNKEL (reference sequence). This CDR3 region has 16 residues. The V end lost 0 bases, the J end lost 4 bases, and 15 bases lay between the germline ends. The CDR3 loop is CASSQDLVSSGETQYF. The CDR3 region has the DNA TGTGCCAGCAGCCAAGATCTTGTAAGCTCGGGAGAGACCCAGTACTTC.

The chain recombines TRBV7-2 with TRBJ2-5; D unresolved. Per the germline V gene, CDR1 is SGHTA and CDR2 is FQGNSA. The CDR3 is 15 residues long. Trimming took off 0 bases at V and 5 bases at J, with 13 bases between the two ends. The CDR3 bases are TGTGCCAGCAGCTTAGCGGGGTCCAGCATTGAGACCCAGTACTTC. Encoded protein: CASSLAGSSIETQYF.

This clonotype was seen only once. The chain carries TRBV3-1 and TRBJ1-5, with D possibly matching TRBD1 (5 bases). This CDR3 region has 16 residues. V was shortened by 2 bases and J by 4 bases, with 15 bases between the two germline ends. CDR1 LGHDT and CDR2 YNNKEL come from the germline V gene (reference sequence). This chain's CDR3 is CASSQNTGSRNQPQHF. The CDR3 DNA is TGTGCCAGCAGCCAAAATACAGGCTCCAGGAATCAGCCCCAGCATTTT. The full variable domain, in which reference TRBV3-1 and TRBJ1-5 provide the parts outside the CDR3, is DTAVSQTPKYLVTQMGNDKSIKCEQNLGHDTMYWYKQDSKKFLKIMFSYNNKELIINETVPNRFSPKSPDKAHLNLHINSLELGDSAVYFCASSQNTGSRNQPQHFGDGTRLSIL.

The CDR3 protein is CSVGFPGQGRYEQYF. CDR3 sequence (DNA): TGCAGCGTCGGCTTCCCGGGACAGGGGAGGTACGAGCAGTACTTC. The chain has TRBV29-1 and TRBJ2-7, with TRBD1 matching over 10 bases. CDR3 length equals 15 residues. Trimming cost V 6 bases and J 4 bases; bases outside gene matches: 12. The V gene's germline CDR1 is SQVTM and CDR2 ANQGSEA.

J is TRBJ2-3 and V is TRBV20-1; D remains unclear. V was shortened by 7 bases and J by 0 bases, with 8 bases between the two germline ends. This CDR3 has 12 residues. From germline, CDR1 is DFQATT and CDR2 SNEGSKA (reference sequence). For the CDR3, the DNA is TGCAGTGGGGCAGCTAGCACAGATACGCAGTATTTT. Protein sequence: CSGAASTDTQYF.

The V gene is TRBV13, the J gene TRBJ2-7; D assignment may be TRBD1 or TRBD2 (5 bases each). Germline V gene data show CDR1 as PRHDT and CDR2 as FYEKMQ (reference sequence). The V end lost 3 bases, the J end lost 3 bases, and 15 bases lay between the germline ends. The CDR3 has 15 amino acids. The CDR3 loop is CASSFSRGTIYEQYF. CDR3 coding DNA: TGTGCCAGCAGCTTCTCGAGGGGTACTATCTACGAGCAGTACTTC.